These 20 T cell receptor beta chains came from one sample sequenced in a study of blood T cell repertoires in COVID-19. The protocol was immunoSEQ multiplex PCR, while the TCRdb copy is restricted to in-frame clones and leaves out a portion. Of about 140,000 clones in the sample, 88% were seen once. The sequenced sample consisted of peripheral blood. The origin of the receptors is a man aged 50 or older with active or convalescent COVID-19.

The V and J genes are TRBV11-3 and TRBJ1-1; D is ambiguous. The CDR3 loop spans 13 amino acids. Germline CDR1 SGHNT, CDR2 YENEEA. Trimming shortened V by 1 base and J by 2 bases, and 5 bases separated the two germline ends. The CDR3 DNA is TGTGCCAGCAGCTTAGGAGGAAACACTGAAGCTTTCTTT. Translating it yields CASSLGGNTEAFF.

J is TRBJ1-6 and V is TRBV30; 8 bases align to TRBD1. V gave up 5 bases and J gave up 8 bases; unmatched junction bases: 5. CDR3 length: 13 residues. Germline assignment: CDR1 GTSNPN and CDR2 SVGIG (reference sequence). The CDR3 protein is CAWGGQGDSPLHF. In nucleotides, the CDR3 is TGTGCCTGGGGCGGACAGGGCGATTCACCCCTCCACTTT.

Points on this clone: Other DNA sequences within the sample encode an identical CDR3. The CDR3 loop reads CASSLGQDYEQYF. CDR3 coding DNA: TGCGCCAGCAGCTTGGGGCAGGACTACGAGCAGTACTTC. This chain uses TRBV5-1 with TRBJ2-7; D is unresolved. Germline-derived CDR1 and CDR2 are SGHRS and YFSETQ. The CDR3 runs 13 residues. The ends were cut back, 0 bases at V and 3 bases at J, with 7 bases in the middle.

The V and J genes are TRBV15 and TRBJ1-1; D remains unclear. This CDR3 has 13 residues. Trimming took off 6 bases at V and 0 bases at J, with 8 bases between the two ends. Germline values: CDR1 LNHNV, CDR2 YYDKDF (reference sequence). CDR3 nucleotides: TGTGCCACCAGTCAACAGCTGAACACTGAAGCTTTCTTT. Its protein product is CATSQQLNTEAFF.

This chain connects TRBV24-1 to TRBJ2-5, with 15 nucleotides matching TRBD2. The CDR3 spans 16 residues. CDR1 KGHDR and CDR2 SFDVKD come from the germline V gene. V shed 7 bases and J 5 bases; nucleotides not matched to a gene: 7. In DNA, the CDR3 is TGTGCCACCAGCGGGACTAGCGGGAGGAGTGGGGAGACCCAGTACTTC. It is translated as CATSGTSGRSGETQYF.

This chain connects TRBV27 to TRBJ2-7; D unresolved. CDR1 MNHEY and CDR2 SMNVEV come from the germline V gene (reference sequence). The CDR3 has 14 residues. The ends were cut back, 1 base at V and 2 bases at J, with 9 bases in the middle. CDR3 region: CASSLFPGPYEQYF. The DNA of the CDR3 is TGTGCCAGCAGTTTATTTCCAGGCCCCTACGAGCAGTACTTC.

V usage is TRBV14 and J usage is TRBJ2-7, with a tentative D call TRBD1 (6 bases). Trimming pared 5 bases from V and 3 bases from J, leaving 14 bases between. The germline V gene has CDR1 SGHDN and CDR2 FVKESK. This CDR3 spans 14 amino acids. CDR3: CASSAQGEFYEQYF. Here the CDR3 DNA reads TGTGCCAGCAGCGCACAGGGAGAATTCTACGAGCAGTACTTC.

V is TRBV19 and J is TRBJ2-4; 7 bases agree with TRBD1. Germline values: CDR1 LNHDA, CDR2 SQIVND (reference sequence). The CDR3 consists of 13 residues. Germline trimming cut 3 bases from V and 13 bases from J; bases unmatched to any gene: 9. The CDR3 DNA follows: TGTGCCAGTAGTATTAAGCAGGGGGTCCCCCAGTACTTC. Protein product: CASSIKQGVPQYF.

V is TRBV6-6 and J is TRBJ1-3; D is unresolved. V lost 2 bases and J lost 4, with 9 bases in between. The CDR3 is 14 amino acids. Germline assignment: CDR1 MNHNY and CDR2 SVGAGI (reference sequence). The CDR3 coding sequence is TGTGCCAGCAGTTACCCGGAGGTCGGAAACACCATATATTTT. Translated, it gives CASSYPEVGNTIYF.

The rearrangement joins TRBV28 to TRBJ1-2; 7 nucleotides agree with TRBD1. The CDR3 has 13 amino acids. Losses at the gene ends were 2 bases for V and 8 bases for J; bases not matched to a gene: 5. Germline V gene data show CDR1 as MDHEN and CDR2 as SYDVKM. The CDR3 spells CASSLRQGGGYTF. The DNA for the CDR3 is TGTGCCAGCAGTTTACGACAGGGCGGAGGCTACACCTTC.

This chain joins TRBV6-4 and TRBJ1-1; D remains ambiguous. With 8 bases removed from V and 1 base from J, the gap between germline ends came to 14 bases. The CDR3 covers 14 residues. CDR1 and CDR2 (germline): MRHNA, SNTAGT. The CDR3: CASHSLGSNTEAFF. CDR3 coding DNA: TGTGCCAGCCATTCCCTAGGATCGAACACTGAAGCTTTCTTT.

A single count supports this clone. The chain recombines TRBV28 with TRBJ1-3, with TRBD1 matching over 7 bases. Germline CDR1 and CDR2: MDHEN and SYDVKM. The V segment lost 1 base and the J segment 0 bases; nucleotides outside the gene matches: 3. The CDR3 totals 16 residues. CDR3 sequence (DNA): TGTGCCAGCAGTTTATTTTCAGGGGGCTCTGGAAACACCATATATTTT. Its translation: CASSLFSGGSGNTIYF.

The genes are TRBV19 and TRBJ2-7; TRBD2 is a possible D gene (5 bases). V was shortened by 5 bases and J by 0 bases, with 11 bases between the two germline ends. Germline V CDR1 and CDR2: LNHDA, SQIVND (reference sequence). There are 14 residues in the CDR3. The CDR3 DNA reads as TGTGCCAGTAGTTACAGCGGTTCCTCCTACGAGCAGTACTTC. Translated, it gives CASSYSGSSYEQYF.

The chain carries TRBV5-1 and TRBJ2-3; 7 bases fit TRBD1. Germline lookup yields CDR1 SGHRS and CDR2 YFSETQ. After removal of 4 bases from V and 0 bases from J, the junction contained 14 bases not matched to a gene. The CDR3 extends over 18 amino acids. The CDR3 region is CASSDPTGAKSSTDTQYF. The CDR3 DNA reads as TGCGCCAGCAGCGACCCCACAGGGGCGAAATCTAGCACAGATACGCAGTATTTT.

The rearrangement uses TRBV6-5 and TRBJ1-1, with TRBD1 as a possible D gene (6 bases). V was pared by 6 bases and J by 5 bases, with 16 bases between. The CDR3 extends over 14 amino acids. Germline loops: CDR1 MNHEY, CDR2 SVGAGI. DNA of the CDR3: TGTGCCAGCAGCCGCGGGGGCGTTGGGACTGAAGCTTTCTTT. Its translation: CASSRGGVGTEAFF.

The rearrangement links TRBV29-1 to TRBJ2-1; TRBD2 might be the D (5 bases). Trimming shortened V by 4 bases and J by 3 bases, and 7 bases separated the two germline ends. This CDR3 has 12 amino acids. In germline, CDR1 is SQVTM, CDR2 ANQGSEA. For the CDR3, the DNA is TGCAGCGTTGTAGCGCTCTACAATGAGCAGTTCTTC. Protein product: CSVVALYNEQFF.

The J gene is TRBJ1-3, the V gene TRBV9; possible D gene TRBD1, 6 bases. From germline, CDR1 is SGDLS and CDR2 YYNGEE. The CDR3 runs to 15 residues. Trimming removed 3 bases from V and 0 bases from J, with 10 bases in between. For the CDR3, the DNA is TGTGCCAGCAGCGCGGGACAAAACTCTGGAAACACCATATATTTT. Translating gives CASSAGQNSGNTIYF.

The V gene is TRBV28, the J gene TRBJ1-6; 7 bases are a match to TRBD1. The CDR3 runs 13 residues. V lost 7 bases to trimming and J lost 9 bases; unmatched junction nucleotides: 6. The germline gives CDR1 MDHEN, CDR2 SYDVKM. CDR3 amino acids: CASTRQGGSPLHF. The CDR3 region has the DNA TGTGCCAGCACCCGACAGGGTGGTTCACCCCTCCACTTT.

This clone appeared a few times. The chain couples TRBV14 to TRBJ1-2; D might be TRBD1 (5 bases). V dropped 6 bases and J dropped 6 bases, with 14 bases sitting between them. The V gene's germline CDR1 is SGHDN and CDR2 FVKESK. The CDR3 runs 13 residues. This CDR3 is CASRHAGGHGYTF. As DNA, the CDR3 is TGTGCCAGCAGGCACGCGGGGGGTCATGGCTACACCTTC.

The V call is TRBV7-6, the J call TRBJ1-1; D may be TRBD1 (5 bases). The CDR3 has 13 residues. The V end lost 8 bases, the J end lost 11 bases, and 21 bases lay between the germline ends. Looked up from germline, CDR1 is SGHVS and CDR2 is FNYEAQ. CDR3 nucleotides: TGTGCCAGCCCGGGGCCGGATTTGGGAGGGGCTTTCTTT. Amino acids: CASPGPDLGGAFF.